These 3 T cell receptor beta chains were all obtained from the same sample, sequenced in a study of blood T cell repertoires in COVID-19. Sequenced by immunoSEQ multiplex PCR; TCRdb stores in-frame clones only, minus some. This table holds tens of thousands of clones, 75% to 90% found once. Material for sequencing was peripheral blood. The receptors come from a human donor with active COVID-19. The donor label of this sample is uncertain.

The chain couples TRBV28 to TRBJ2-1, with a possible D match to TRBD2 (6 bases). V was clipped by 6 bases and J by 4 bases, with 10 bases between them. The CDR3 consists of 13 residues. CDR1 is MDHEN, CDR2 SYDVKM, per germline. This CDR3 reads CASSLGTYNEQFF. As DNA, the CDR3 is TGTGCCAGCAGCCTCGGGACTTACAATGAGCAGTTCTTC.

The V and J genes are TRBV6-5 and TRBJ2-7, with D uncertain. The CDR3 is 14 amino acids. Between the trimmed V and J ends, which lost 5 bases and 5 bases, there was a span of 16 bases. Germline CDR1 and CDR2: MNHEY and SVGAGI. For the CDR3, the DNA is TGTGCCAGCAGTATGAGCTATTTCACCCACGAGCAGTACTTC. This sequence encodes CASSMSYFTHEQYF.

V usage is TRBV27 and J usage is TRBJ1-6; D uncertain. The CDR3 sequence is 13 residues long. Germline V gene data show CDR1 as MNHEY and CDR2 as SMNVEV (reference sequence). V was cut by 7 bases and J by 7 bases, with 11 bases left in between. The CDR3 region has the DNA TGTGCCAGCACCCGAGGCCCCAATTCACCCCTCCACTTT. This codes for CASTRGPNSPLHF.